The 7 T cell receptor beta chains below all came from one sample that was sequenced in a study of shared clonotypes between healthy human individuals. CD8 cells classed as naive were CD45RO-negative and positively selected for CCR7, excluding terminally differentiated effector memory CD45RA+ cells. Some clones are missing from TCRdb's copy, which holds only in-frame ones; the method was immunoSEQ multiplex PCR. The sample shows around 2.1 million clones, approximately 94% of them seen only once. The specimen sequenced was naive CD8+ T cells from PBMCs. Receptors were obtained from a man between 18 and 35 years old in good health. Some clones in this sample may be carry-over from other donors' samples.

The CDR3 sequence: CASSVARLLSGANVLTF. In DNA form, the CDR3 reads TGTGCCAGCAGCGTAGCTAGGTTACTCTCTGGGGCCAACGTCCTGACTTTC. This rearrangement joins TRBV9 to TRBJ2-6; D is unclear. The V and J ends lost 0 bases and 0 bases respectively, with 10 bases between them. Germline V gene data show CDR1 as SGDLS and CDR2 as YYNGEE. This CDR3 comprises 17 residues.

The CDR3 here is CARNDRSAYEQYF. The CDR3 DNA sequence: TGTGCCAGGAATGACAGGTCTGCCTACGAGCAGTACTTC. This chain uses TRBV5-6 with TRBJ2-7; the D gene is possibly TRBD1 (6 bases). The CDR3 totals 13 residues. Germline V lookup: CDR1 SGHDT, CDR2 YYEEEE. The V end lost 8 bases, the J end lost 2 bases, and 14 bases lay between the germline ends.

This chain joins TRBV9 and TRBJ2-5; D unclear. This CDR3 is built from 15 residues. Germline lookup yields CDR1 SGDLS and CDR2 YYNGEE. V was cut by 0 bases and J by 0 bases, with 9 bases left in between. The CDR3 nucleotides are TGTGCCAGCAGCGTAGCTTTGGGGTACCAAGAGACCCAGTACTTC. It is translated as CASSVALGYQETQYF. Full variable domain (rest looked up from reference TRBV9 and TRBJ2-5): DSGVTQTPKHLITATGQRVTLRCSPRSGDLSVYWYQQSLDQGLQFLIQYYNGEERAKGNILERFSAQQFPDLHSELNLSSLELGDSALYFCASSVALGYQETQYFGPGTRLLVL.

CDR3 region: CSVDAAGTYEQYF. CDR3 coding DNA: TGCAGCGTTGACGCGGCAGGGACTTACGAGCAGTACTTC. The chain joins TRBV29-1 to TRBJ2-7; a possible D gene is TRBD2 (6 bases). Germline V gene data show CDR1 as SQVTM and CDR2 as ANQGSEA. CDR3 length: 13 amino acids. The ends were cut back, 3 bases at V and 4 bases at J, with 13 bases in the middle.

The chain uses TRBV25-1 and TRBJ1-1; 8 nucleotides match TRBD1. Germline CDR1 reads MGHDK; CDR2 reads SYGVNS. V shed 1 base and J 1 base; nucleotides not matched to a gene: 2. This CDR3 comprises 15 residues. The CDR3 nucleotides are TGTGCCAGCAGTGAATCTACAGGGGGGAACACTGAAGCTTTCTTT. It yields the protein CASSESTGGNTEAFF.

This chain connects TRBV2 to TRBJ1-5; D might be TRBD1 (5 bases). This CDR3 comprises 15 residues. CDR1 and CDR2 from the germline V gene are SNHLY and FYNNEI. Trimming took off 8 bases at V and 4 bases at J, with 18 bases between the two ends. The CDR3 DNA reads as TGTGCCAGCTCCTCCGGGAGGGGAACAAATCAGCCCCAGCATTTT. It translates to CASSSGRGTNQPQHF.

This clone was recorded once. The CDR3 DNA follows: TGTGCCAGCAGCTCCTTTTACGTCGATCTCACAGATACGCAGTATTTT. Translated, it gives CASSSFYVDLTDTQYF. This chain connects TRBV11-2 to TRBJ2-3; D gene uncertain. V was clipped by 4 bases and J by 2 bases, with 16 bases between them. Per germline, CDR1 SGHAT and CDR2 FQNNGV. The CDR3 sequence is 16 residues long.